This section outlines one TCR beta chain sequence together with its context. The sample originates from a study of cytomegalovirus exposure and HLA in healthy donors. The PCR ran on 60 Vbeta and 13 Jbeta primers. Clones were sequenced by immunoSEQ multiplex PCR, and TCRdb holds only the in-frame ones, with some missing. The table lists about 120,000 clones, 9.5% of them singletons, with approximately 3% in the top ten. This CDR3 contains 17 residues. The receptor's source is a man aged 25 to 45 in good health and CMV-seronegative. The chain links TRBV21-1 to TRBJ2-1; TRBD2, the D gene given by the table, was not confirmed from the DNA. TRBV21-1 is designated a pseudogene. The sequenced sample consisted of PBMCs. The CDR3 region has the DNA TGTGCCAGCAGCAAAGCCCTAGCGGGAGGGCAAGACAATGAGCAGTTCTTC. Translating gives CASSKALAGGQDNEQFF.